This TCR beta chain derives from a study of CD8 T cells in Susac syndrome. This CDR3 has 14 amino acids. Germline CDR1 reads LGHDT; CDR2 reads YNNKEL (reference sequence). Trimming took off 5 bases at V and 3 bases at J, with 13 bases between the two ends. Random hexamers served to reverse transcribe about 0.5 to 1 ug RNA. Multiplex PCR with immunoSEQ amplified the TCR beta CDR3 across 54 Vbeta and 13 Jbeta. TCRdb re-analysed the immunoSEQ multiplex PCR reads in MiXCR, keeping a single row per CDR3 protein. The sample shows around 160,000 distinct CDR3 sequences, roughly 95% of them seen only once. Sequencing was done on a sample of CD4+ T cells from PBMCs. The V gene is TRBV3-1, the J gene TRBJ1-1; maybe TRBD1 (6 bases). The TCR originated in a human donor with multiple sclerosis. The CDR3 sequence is CASSKQGRDTEAFF. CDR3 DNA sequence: TGTGCCAGCAGCAAACAGGGACGGGACACTGAAGCTTTCTTT.